This T cell receptor beta chain was sequenced in a study of graft-versus-host responses after intestinal transplantation. This table comes from immunoSEQ multiplex PCR, and its TCRdb copy is limited to in-frame clones, with some not included. This sample carries under 25,000 clones, about nine tenths of them seen once, and the ten largest clones take 50% to 65%. Germline V gene lookup returns CDR1 MNHNS and CDR2 SASEGT. There are 12 residues in the CDR3. Trimming cost V 3 bases and J 2 bases, with 5 bases left between them. This clonotype originated in a human patient who received an intestinal transplant, so some T cells may come from the graft donor. The genes are TRBV6-1 and TRBJ2-7; no reliable D call. Sequenced material: bone marrow, taken approximately 130 days after transplant. CDR3 DNA: TGTGCCAGCAGTGAGGCGGCCTACGAGCAGTACTTC. Residues: CASSEAAYEQYF.